Shown below are 21 T cell receptor beta chains from a single sample sequenced in a study of graft-versus-host responses after intestinal transplantation. Clones were read by immunoSEQ multiplex PCR, and TCRdb kept only the in-frame ones, dropping some. The sample has over 100,000 clones, about 93% seen once. What these receptors recognize is not known. The material was unstimulated CD4+ T cells sorted from spleen or lymph node cells, obtained before intestinal transplant. Receptors originate from a human donor who received an intestinal transplant.

The rearrangement joins TRBV5-1 to TRBJ1-1; D is possibly TRBD1 (5 bases). Germline CDR1 and CDR2: SGHRS and YFSETQ. The CDR3 consists of 11 residues. Deletions cut 4 bases from V and 6 bases from J, with 7 bases between. CDR3 coding DNA: TGCGCCAGCAGCGTGGGGCCTGAAGCTTTCTTT. As protein: CASSVGPEAFF.

The chain has TRBV28 and TRBJ2-1; the match to TRBD2 covers 12 bases. This CDR3 spans 19 amino acids. The germline V gene has CDR1 MDHEN and CDR2 SYDVKM. V was pared by 5 bases and J by 0 bases, with 11 bases of the junction left unmatched. This CDR3 reads CASSPLRTSGKSSYNEQFF. The CDR3, as DNA: TGTGCCAGCAGTCCCCTCAGGACTAGCGGGAAGAGCTCCTACAATGAGCAGTTCTTC. Full variable domain (missing parts from reference TRBV28 and TRBJ2-1): DVKVTQSSRYLVKRTGEKVFLECVQDMDHENMFWYRQDPGLGLRLIYFSYDVKMKEKGDIPEGYSVSREKKERFSLILESASTNQTSMYLCASSPLRTSGKSSYNEQFFGPGTRLTVL.

A single count supports this clone. The gene calls are TRBV5-8 and TRBJ1-4; maybe TRBD1 (6 bases). V shed 0 bases and J shed 7 bases, with 10 bases lying between them. Germline-derived CDR1 and CDR2 are SGHTS and YDEGEE. The CDR3 contains 14 residues. The CDR3 reads CASSLGQVFEKLFF. CDR3 bases: TGTGCCAGCAGCTTGGGACAGGTTTTTGAAAAACTGTTTTTT.

This clone has only one observation. This chain uses TRBV5-1 with TRBJ2-1; 8 bases line up with TRBD1. Looked up from germline, CDR1 is SGHRS and CDR2 is YFSETQ. This CDR3 spans 15 amino acids. J gave up 8 bases and V 4 bases, and 11 bases lay outside the gene matches. The CDR3 spells CASSVSGGADHEQFF. The CDR3 bases are TGCGCCAGCAGCGTCTCAGGGGGCGCTGACCATGAGCAGTTCTTC.

The chain is built from TRBV5-1 and TRBJ1-3, with D unclear. V shed 0 bases and J shed 0 bases, with 7 bases lying between them. The CDR3 covers 15 residues. The germline CDR1 and CDR2 sequences are SGHRS and YFSETQ. CDR3 DNA: TGCGCCAGCAGCTTGGGGGCTTTCTCTGGAAACACCATATATTTT. Residues: CASSLGAFSGNTIYF.

V usage is TRBV7-2 and J usage is TRBJ2-2; 9 nucleotides align to TRBD1. V lost 5 bases and J lost 3; bases outside the gene matches: 7. There are 16 residues in the CDR3. CDR1 and CDR2 (germline): SGHTA, FQGNSA. The CDR3 nucleotides are TGTGCCAGCAGCCTTGGACAGGGGCGATACACCGGGGAGCTGTTTTTT. It yields the protein CASSLGQGRYTGELFF.

The rearrangement uses TRBV30 and TRBJ1-5; D not resolved. The CDR3 extends over 15 amino acids. V lost 2 bases to trimming and J lost 2 bases, with 13 bases between them. The germline V gene encodes CDR1 GTSNPN and CDR2 SVGIG (reference sequence). The CDR3 DNA is TGTGCCTGGAGTATGAGTCCCACGGGCAATCAGCCCCAGCATTTT. Its protein product is CAWSMSPTGNQPQHF. The full variable domain, completed using reference TRBV30 and TRBJ1-5, is SQTIHQWPATLVQPVGSPLSLECTVEGTSNPNLYWYRQAAGRGLQLLFYSVGIGQISSEVPQNLSASRPQDRQFILSSKKLLLSDSGFYLCAWSMSPTGNQPQHFGDGTRLSIL.

This clone has only one observation. V is TRBV27 and J is TRBJ2-7; the D gene is possibly TRBD1 (6 bases). The V gene lost 4 bases and the J gene lost 2 bases, with 21 bases spanning the gap. Germline V gives CDR1 MNHEY, CDR2 SMNVEV (reference sequence). The CDR3 has 17 residues. CDR3 in amino acids: CASSSRRMDSPPYEQYF. DNA for the CDR3: TGTGCCAGCAGTTCCCGCCGCATGGACAGTCCCCCCTACGAGCAGTACTTC.

This chain joins TRBV10-3 and TRBJ1-5, with 7 bases fitting TRBD1. The germline V gene encodes CDR1 ENHRY and CDR2 SYGVKD. The ends lost 8 bases at V and 5 bases at J; junction bases unmatched: 3. The CDR3 sequence is 12 residues long. The CDR3 bases are TGTGCCATCGGTCAGGGGGATCAGCCCCAGCATTTT. It specifies CAIGQGDQPQHF.

V is TRBV5-4 and J is TRBJ2-7; 8 nucleotides agree with TRBD2. Germline loops: CDR1 SGHNT, CDR2 YYREEE (reference sequence). This CDR3 has 17 residues. The junction had 14 bases not matched to a gene; V was cut back by 4 bases and J by 2 bases. CDR3 nucleotides: TGTGCCAGCAGCCTGAAAGCCCTAGCGGGTGTTACCTACGAGCAGTACTTC. It specifies CASSLKALAGVTYEQYF.

This chain connects TRBV19 to TRBJ2-1, with 9 positions matching TRBD2. The length of the CDR3 is 15 residues. The J segment lost 7 bases and the V segment lost 7 bases, leaving 11 bases of the junction unmatched. Germline V gene data show CDR1 as LNHDA and CDR2 as SQIVND (reference sequence). The CDR3 DNA sequence: TGTGCCAGTACCGAAATAGCGGGAGTAGGAAATGAGCAGTTCTTC. Translation gives CASTEIAGVGNEQFF.

CDR3 bases: TGTGCCAGCAGTGTAGCGGGGGCCTACGAGCAGTACTTC. Encoded protein: CASSVAGAYEQYF. This chain connects TRBV28 to TRBJ2-7; 9 positions match TRBD2. CDR1 and CDR2 from the germline V gene are MDHEN and SYDVKM. J was trimmed by 2 bases and V by 5 bases; bases with no gene match: 1. The CDR3 length is 13 residues.

This sequence joins TRBV18 and TRBJ2-1; weak D call: TRBD1 (5 bases). With 0 bases removed from V and 8 bases from J, the gap between germline ends came to 14 bases. The CDR3 extends over 15 amino acids. CDR1 and CDR2 from the germline V gene are KGHSH and LQKENI. The chain's CDR3 is CASSPPDTWVYEQFF. The CDR3, as DNA: TGTGCCAGCTCACCACCGGACACATGGGTCTATGAGCAGTTCTTC.

The J gene is TRBJ2-1, the V gene TRBV5-4; 10 nucleotides match TRBD2. V lost 7 bases, J lost 0 bases, and 13 bases stayed unmatched. Germline assignment: CDR1 SGHNT and CDR2 YYREEE (reference sequence). The CDR3 runs 18 residues. The CDR3 loop reads CASLKGAGGPPSYNEQFF. CDR3 sequence (DNA): TGTGCCAGCTTGAAGGGAGCGGGAGGGCCCCCCTCCTACAATGAGCAGTTCTTC. Complete variable domain (other parts from reference TRBV5-4 and TRBJ2-1): ETGVTQSPTHLIKTRGQQVTLRCSSQSGHNTVSWYQQALGQGPQFIFQYYREEENGRGNFPPRFSGLQFPNYSSELNVNALELDDSALYLCASLKGAGGPPSYNEQFFGPGTRLTVL.

The chain employs TRBV7-8 and TRBJ1-2; D is undetermined. V lost 5 bases to trimming and J lost 4 bases, with 17 bases between them. CDR1 and CDR2 from the germline V gene are SGHVS and FQNEAQ. The CDR3 spans 15 residues. CDR3 DNA sequence: TGTGCCAGCAGCCTAGGCGGGAGGGCGGGCTATGGCTACACCTTC. It encodes CASSLGGRAGYGYTF.

This clone was detected a few times. The rearrangement links TRBV6-6 to TRBJ1-3, with D unresolved. Germline CDR1 MNHNY, CDR2 SVGAGI (reference sequence). The CDR3 is 15 amino acids. V lost 0 bases to trimming and J lost 2 bases, with 8 bases between them. The CDR3 DNA reads as TGTGCCAGCAGTTACTCGTCCGGGGCTGGAAACACCATATATTTT. Encoded protein: CASSYSSGAGNTIYF.

The rearrangement links TRBV25-1 to TRBJ2-6; 8 positions agree with TRBD1. Germline loops: CDR1 MGHDK, CDR2 SYGVNS. Trimming cost V 4 bases and J 2 bases; bases outside gene matches: 7. This CDR3 is 17 amino acids long. CDR3 nucleotides: TGTGCCAGCAGTGTTAACCTGGACAGGGCTGGGGCCAACGTCCTGACTTTC. Translation: CASSVNLDRAGANVLTF.

Comment on this clone: The same CDR3 also results from other DNA sequences found in this sample. The genes are TRBV6-5 and TRBJ2-7, with a weak D call TRBD1 (6 bases). The CDR3 consists of 14 residues. Germline CDR1 and CDR2: MNHEY and SVGAGI. V lost 0 bases, J lost 2 bases, and 8 bases lay in between. In DNA form, the CDR3 reads TGTGCCAGCAGTTACTCTGGGGGCCCCTACGAGCAGTACTTC. Protein: CASSYSGGPYEQYF.

In this sample, this clone turned up once. The rearrangement uses TRBV30 and TRBJ2-1; D unresolved. In germline, CDR1 is GTSNPN, CDR2 SVGIG (reference sequence). V dropped 0 bases and J dropped 7 bases, with 13 bases sitting between them. The CDR3 extends over 14 amino acids. As DNA, the CDR3 is TGTGCCTGGAGTGTTAACGGGTTTTCGAATGAGCAGTTCTTC. Encoded protein: CAWSVNGFSNEQFF.

The table lists this clone with a count of one. This chain uses TRBV28 with TRBJ2-4; D remains ambiguous. The V gene lost 5 bases and the J gene lost 0 bases, with 17 bases spanning the gap. CDR3 size: 17 residues. The germline V gene has CDR1 MDHEN and CDR2 SYDVKM. The CDR3 reads CASSLLQGGLAKNIQYF. CDR3 nucleotide sequence: TGTGCCAGCAGTCTCCTCCAAGGTGGGCTAGCCAAAAACATTCAGTACTTC.

This chain uses TRBV10-2 with TRBJ2-3, with D hard to call. Germline values: CDR1 WSHSY, CDR2 SAAADI. The CDR3 consists of 11 residues. Between the trimmed V and J ends, which lost 4 bases and 5 bases, there was a span of 4 bases. In DNA form, the CDR3 reads TGCGCCAGCAGTGTGGTAGATACGCAGTATTTT. It codes for CASSVVDTQYF.